A selection of T cell receptor beta chains follows, all from one sample in a study of CD8 T cells in Susac syndrome. TCRdb reprocessed the immunoSEQ multiplex PCR reads via MiXCR and lists one record per CDR3 protein. The repertoire consists of more than 95,000 distinct CDR3 sequences, with around 92% occurring once and the leading ten covering approximately 0.097%. The sequencing input was CD4+ T cells from PBMCs. The source is a human donor with multiple sclerosis. CDR3s include the opening cysteine and the closing phenylalanine or tryptophan. Each record gives: V gene, D gene, clone size, J gene, CDR3 protein, CDR3 DNA. A D gene is named only where the DNA matches it firmly. Some rows mark clone size as missing; the rest say once, few, many or name a class of expanded clone.

>TRBV11-2|.|once|TRBJ1-2
CASSLTGSLYGYTF
TGTGCCAGCAGCTTAACCGGGTCCCTCTATGGCTACACCTTC
>TRBV5-1|.|.|TRBJ2-1
CASSFGSLGTYNEQFF
TGCGCCAGCAGCTTTGGTTCGTTGGGAACCTACAATGAGCAGTTCTTC
>TRBV12-3/TRBV12-4|.|once|TRBJ2-1
CASTGRMGSYNEQFF
TGTGCCAGCACCGGACGTATGGGCTCCTACAATGAGCAGTTCTTC
>TRBV2|.|.|TRBJ1-1
CASSGPGMTEAFF
TGTGCCAGCAGCGGGCCAGGGATGACTGAAGCTTTCTTT
>TRBV5-1|.|.|TRBJ1-1
CASSLVGPQNTEAFF
TGCGCCAGCAGCTTGGTGGGGCCGCAGAACACTGAAGCTTTCTTT
>TRBV28|.|.|TRBJ2-5
CASSFLGRETQYF
TGTGCCAGCAGTTTTTTGGGGAGGGAGACCCAGTACTTC
>TRBV28|TRBD1|.|TRBJ2-5
CASSSTGGYETQYF
TGTGCCAGCAGTTCGACAGGGGGCTACGAGACCCAGTACTTC
>TRBV30|.|few|TRBJ2-7
CAWGVQGSGEQYF
TGTGCCTGGGGGGTACAGGGATCCGGCGAGCAGTACTTC
>TRBV5-6|.|.|TRBJ1-6
CASTLVAGRNSPLHF
TGTGCCAGCACCTTGGTGGCAGGGAGAAATTCACCCCTCCACTTT
>TRBV5-4|TRBD1|.|TRBJ2-3
CAFRGRADTQYF
TGTGCGTTCAGGGGGCGAGCAGATACGCAGTATTTT
>TRBV5-6|.|.|TRBJ1-3
CASSAENTIYF
TGTGCCAGCAGCGCCGAAAACACCATATATTTT
>TRBV3-1|TRBD1|.|TRBJ2-1
CASSFQSRDRDNEQFF
TGTGCCAGCAGCTTCCAATCGCGGGACAGGGACAATGAGCAGTTCTTC